Listed here are 9 T cell receptor beta chains from one sample, sequenced in a study of identical twins. From the 5' RACE reads, TCRdb called clonotypes with MiXCR, one entry per CDR3 protein. The profile shows about 890,000 distinct CDR3 sequences, 10% to 15% of them singletons. This same sample was also part of a study on yellow fever vaccine responses in identical twins.

Sequencing was done on a sample of PBMCs. All receptors derive from a woman aged 18 to 35 in good health.

The chain uses TRBV6-1 and TRBJ1-5; D gene uncertain. The length of the CDR3 is 15 residues. The ends were cut back, 6 bases at V and 1 base at J, with 13 bases in the middle. Germline lookup yields CDR1 MNHNS and CDR2 SASEGT. The CDR3 sequence is CASRTLSGSNQPQHF. CDR3 DNA: TGTGCCAGCAGGACCCTTTCGGGAAGCAATCAGCCCCAGCATTTT.

In this sample, this clonotype turned up a few times. This chain uses TRBV28 with TRBJ2-7; D is undetermined. The CDR3 length is 15 residues. Germline V CDR1 and CDR2: MDHEN, SYDVKM. The V gene lost 4 bases and the J gene lost 4 bases, with 17 bases spanning the gap. The CDR3 is CASSSWVRSVYEQYV. CDR3 bases: TGTGCCAGCAGTTCCTGGGTACGTAGTGTTTACGAGCAGTACGTC.

The chain uses TRBV7-6 and TRBJ2-1; 7 bases agree with TRBD1. With 5 bases clipped from V and 6 bases from J, the junction kept 10 bases outside the gene matches. Germline assignment: CDR1 SGHVS and CDR2 FNYEAQ. The CDR3 covers 15 residues. CDR3: CASSPRGLGGNEQFF. CDR3 DNA sequence: TGTGCCAGCAGCCCGAGGGGGCTTGGGGGCAATGAGCAGTTCTTC.

This clonotype was counted between two and nine times. The chain combines TRBV6-1 with TRBJ1-2, with a tentative D call TRBD1 (6 bases). This CDR3 spans 15 amino acids. Trimming cost V 3 bases and J 3 bases, with 14 bases left between them. Germline lookup yields CDR1 MNHNS and CDR2 SASEGT. In DNA form, the CDR3 reads TGTGCCAGCAGTGAGTCCAGGGGTCCTTACTATGGCTACACCTTC. This sequence encodes CASSESRGPYYGYTF.

This chain uses TRBV7-4 with TRBJ2-2; no clear D gene. This CDR3 has 9 amino acids. The V end was cut by 9 bases, the J end by 8 bases, with 4 bases between. Germline assignment: CDR1 SGHVT and CDR2 SQSDAQ. The chain's CDR3 is CARQGELFF. DNA of the CDR3: TGTGCCAGGCAGGGGGAGCTGTTTTTT.

Only a few counts were recorded for this clonotype. The rearrangement uses TRBV6-2 or TRBV6-3 and TRBJ2-3; 14 bases align to TRBD2. Looked up from germline, CDR1 is MNHEY and CDR2 is SVGEGT. This CDR3 spans 21 amino acids. V was clipped by 2 bases and J by 3 bases; unmatched bases: 16. The CDR3 is CASSYPRSTSGGARVTDTQYF. CDR3 nucleotide sequence: TGTGCCAGCAGTTACCCACGTTCGACTAGCGGGGGGGCAAGAGTGACAGATACGCAGTATTTT.

V is TRBV20-1 and J is TRBJ2-3, with D perhaps TRBD2 (7 bases). Germline CDR1 reads DFQATT; CDR2 reads SNEGSKA (reference sequence). The V end lost 3 bases, the J end lost 1 base, and 23 bases lay between the germline ends. The CDR3 contains 18 residues. The CDR3 here is CSASRGAVRVGGTDTQYF. The CDR3 nucleotides are TGCAGTGCTAGCCGGGGGGCGGTCCGAGTGGGGGGCACAGATACGCAGTATTTT.

The gene calls are TRBV5-6 and TRBJ1-5; no firm D call. Trimming removed 0 bases from V and 0 bases from J, with 13 bases in between. The CDR3 contains 17 residues. CDR1 SGHDT and CDR2 YYEEEE come from the germline V gene. CDR3 residues: CASSLASPIYSNQPQHF. The CDR3 bases are TGTGCCAGCAGCTTGGCCTCGCCAATATATAGCAATCAGCCCCAGCATTTT.

This clonotype has more than one count but fewer than ten. The chain uses TRBV29-1 and TRBJ1-1; 7 nucleotides match TRBD1. This CDR3 contains 13 residues. The ends lost 5 bases at V and 1 base at J; junction bases unmatched: 4. Per germline, CDR1 SQVTM and CDR2 ANQGSEA. CDR3: CSVQRQGNTEAFF. The CDR3 DNA follows: TGCAGCGTTCAGAGACAGGGGAACACTGAAGCTTTCTTT.